The 19 T cell receptor beta chains listed next were all sequenced from one sample in a study of cytomegalovirus exposure and HLA in healthy donors. The PCR had 60 Vbeta and 13 Jbeta primers. Data came from immunoSEQ multiplex PCR; TCRdb stores just in-frame clones and leaves some out. Of about 280,000 clones in the sample, about 90% are singletons; the top ten hold less than 2.5%. Sequenced input: PBMCs. These receptors all stem from a woman in her late teens or twenties in good health and CMV-seronegative.

This chain connects TRBV7-9 to TRBJ1-6; D call uncertain. The CDR3 runs to 15 residues. Germline CDR1 SEHNR, CDR2 FQNEAQ (reference sequence). V was trimmed by 5 bases and J by 13 bases, leaving 21 bases between them. As DNA, the CDR3 is TGTGCCAGCAGCCCCAGTACGACGCCTAGAGTTCCCCTCCACTTT. Protein sequence: CASSPSTTPRVPLHF.

This chain joins TRBV4-1 and TRBJ2-1; D may be TRBD2 (6 bases). This CDR3 has 16 residues. The germline gives CDR1 MGHRA, CDR2 YSYEKL. Between the trimmed V and J ends, which lost 3 bases and 5 bases, there was a span of 17 bases. CDR3 loop: CASSHTGTPEDNEQFF. CDR3 bases: TGCGCCAGCAGCCACACCGGGACTCCGGAGGACAATGAGCAGTTCTTC.

Comments on this clone: Other DNA sequences of this sample code for an identical CDR3. This chain uses TRBV15 with TRBJ1-5, with D possibly being TRBD1 (6 bases). The V and J ends lost 1 base and 2 bases respectively, with 9 bases between them. The CDR3 runs to 15 residues. Germline V lookup: CDR1 LNHNV, CDR2 YYDKDF (reference sequence). In DNA form, the CDR3 reads TGTGCCACCAGCAGAGCCTCAGGGGGCAATCAGCCCCAGCATTTT. It yields the protein CATSRASGGNQPQHF.

This clone was picked up one time. The V call is TRBV6-5, the J call TRBJ1-1; weak D call: TRBD1 (5 bases). The CDR3 has 13 amino acids. Per the germline V gene, CDR1 is MNHEY and CDR2 is SVGAGI. Deletions cut 6 bases from V and 0 bases from J, with 8 bases between. The CDR3 DNA reads as TGTGCCAGCAGGGACACCCTGAACACTGAAGCTTTCTTT. Its translation is CASRDTLNTEAFF.

This chain uses TRBV6-6 with TRBJ2-7; 7 nucleotides align to TRBD1. The CDR3 runs to 14 residues. Germline V gene sequence: CDR1 MNHNY, CDR2 SVGAGI (reference sequence). The ends lost 3 bases at V and 3 bases at J; junction bases unmatched: 5. The CDR3 DNA follows: TGTGCCAGCAGTTATGAGACAGGGATCTACGAGCAGTACTTC. Its protein product is CASSYETGIYEQYF.

This clone was counted a single time. J is TRBJ1-4 and V is TRBV4-1; 12 nucleotides match TRBD1. The junction had 8 bases not matched to a gene; V was cut back by 3 bases and J by 3 bases. This CDR3 has 18 residues. The germline gives CDR1 MGHRA, CDR2 YSYEKL. The CDR3 is CASSQSGTGGKANEKLFF. In DNA form, the CDR3 reads TGCGCCAGCAGCCAGTCCGGGACAGGGGGCAAGGCTAATGAAAAACTGTTTTTT.

The chain couples TRBV18 to TRBJ1-2; 7 bases are shared with TRBD1. Germline loops: CDR1 KGHSH, CDR2 LQKENI. V was pared by 4 bases and J by 8 bases, with 4 bases of the junction left unmatched. The CDR3 contains 12 residues. CDR3 region: CASSLDRDGYTF. The CDR3 DNA reads as TGTGCCAGCTCACTAGACAGGGACGGCTACACCTTC.

The rearrangement links TRBV27 to TRBJ1-2; D might be TRBD1 (6 bases). CDR3 length equals 17 residues. V shed 4 bases and J shed 4 bases, with 22 bases lying between them. Germline V CDR1 and CDR2: MNHEY, SMNVEV (reference sequence). CDR3 region: CASSSGINRVPIYGYTF. In nucleotides, the CDR3 is TGTGCCAGCAGTTCCGGGATCAACAGGGTCCCAATCTATGGCTACACCTTC.

The rearrangement joins TRBV29-1 to TRBJ1-1, with 7 bases lining up with TRBD1. CDR1 SQVTM and CDR2 ANQGSEA come from the germline V gene. This CDR3 contains 16 residues. Losses at the gene ends were 0 bases for V and 5 bases for J; bases not matched to a gene: 12. CDR3 residues: CSVEDRTGPQRTEAFF. CDR3 DNA: TGCAGCGTTGAAGATCGGACAGGACCACAGAGGACTGAAGCTTTCTTT.

J is TRBJ2-7 and V is TRBV5-4; D gene unclear. Germline V lookup: CDR1 SGHNT, CDR2 YYREEE (reference sequence). The CDR3 runs to 12 residues. The ends were cut back, 4 bases at V and 3 bases at J, with 8 bases in the middle. CDR3 DNA sequence: TGTGCCAGCAGCCGTGGCCGCTACGAGCAGTACTTC. It codes for CASSRGRYEQYF.

The chain couples TRBV10-2 to TRBJ1-5, with 7 bases identical to TRBD1. The CDR3 covers 13 residues. Germline CDR1 is WSHSY and CDR2 is SAAADI. V lost 6 bases, J lost 7 bases, and 6 bases stayed unmatched. CDR3 region: CASREGAWQPQHF. The CDR3 nucleotides read TGCGCCAGCAGGGAGGGGGCTTGGCAGCCCCAGCATTTT.

The V call is TRBV11-1, the J call TRBJ2-3; 7 bases fit TRBD2. J gave up 2 bases and V 1 base, and 3 bases lay outside the gene matches. The CDR3 extends over 15 amino acids. Germline V CDR1 and CDR2: SGHAT, FQDESV (reference sequence). The CDR3 reads CASSLVGGVTDTQYF. In DNA form, the CDR3 reads TGTGCCAGCAGCTTAGTGGGGGGGGTCACAGATACGCAGTATTTT.

The chain recombines TRBV2 with TRBJ2-7; D uncertain. Deletions cut 3 bases from V and 5 bases from J, with 8 bases between. Germline V gene sequence: CDR1 SNHLY, CDR2 FYNNEI. The CDR3 loop spans 12 amino acids. The CDR3 DNA follows: TGTGCCAGCAGTGACTACAGACACGAGCAGTACTTC. It specifies CASSDYRHEQYF.

J is TRBJ2-7 and V is TRBV14, with 7 nucleotides matching TRBD1. This CDR3 has 14 residues. Trimming removed 6 bases from V and 0 bases from J; junction bases left unmatched: 5. The V gene's germline CDR1 is SGHDN and CDR2 FVKESK. CDR3 DNA: TGTGCCAGCAGGTCCGGGACAGACTCCTACGAGCAGTACTTC. It yields the protein CASRSGTDSYEQYF.

Turning to this clone: Within the sample, other DNA sequences also encode this same CDR3. The chain links TRBV19 to TRBJ1-1, with D possibly matching TRBD1 (5 bases). The germline V gene has CDR1 LNHDA and CDR2 SQIVND (reference sequence). V lost 0 bases and J lost 5, with 10 bases in between. The CDR3 contains 14 residues. The CDR3 bases are TGTGCCAGTAGTATAGAGAGGGGAGGAACTGAAGCTTTCTTT. It translates to CASSIERGGTEAFF.

The V and J genes are TRBV10-2 and TRBJ2-1, with D possibly being TRBD2 (6 bases). Germline CDR1 and CDR2: WSHSY and SAAADI. The CDR3 length is 15 residues. V was cut by 4 bases and J by 5 bases, with 15 bases left in between. CDR3 region: CASSAPSAGNNEQFF. CDR3 coding DNA: TGCGCCAGCAGTGCCCCTAGCGCTGGCAACAATGAGCAGTTCTTC.

This clone was recorded only once. The V gene is TRBV4-1, the J gene TRBJ2-5; possibly TRBD2 for D (6 bases). V gave up 0 bases and J gave up 7 bases, with 12 bases separating them. The CDR3 has 14 amino acids. The V gene's germline CDR1 is MGHRA and CDR2 YSYEKL. This CDR3 reads CASSQEWALATQYF. The CDR3 bases are TGCGCCAGCAGCCAAGAGTGGGCACTAGCGACCCAGTACTTC.

The chain employs TRBV25-1 and TRBJ1-1; D perhaps matches TRBD1 (6 bases). Between the trimmed V and J ends, which lost 6 bases and 5 bases, there was a span of 16 bases. Germline CDR1 reads MGHDK; CDR2 reads SYGVNS. The CDR3 is 14 residues long. The chain's CDR3 is CASSRIQGRTEAFF. The CDR3 nucleotides read TGTGCCAGCAGCCGAATACAGGGACGGACTGAAGCTTTCTTT.

J is TRBJ2-7 and V is TRBV5-1; D possibly corresponds to TRBD1 (5 bases). Trimming cost V 4 bases and J 6 bases, with 14 bases left between them. CDR1 is SGHRS, CDR2 YFSETQ, per germline. The CDR3 spans 13 residues. CDR3 loop: CASSDQGWGEQYF. In DNA, the CDR3 is TGCGCCAGCAGCGATCAGGGTTGGGGCGAGCAGTACTTC.